The present T cell receptor (beta chain) was sequenced within a study of graft-versus-host responses after intestinal transplantation. Turning to the study itself: Isolated intestinal, liver-intestinal, or multivisceral transplants were what recipients had. Tacrolimus plus steroids were given to all recipients for about 3 years, preceded by anti-thymocyte globulin induction.

Germline CDR1 MDHEN, CDR2 SYDVKM. There are 11 residues in the CDR3. V dropped 10 bases and J dropped 6 bases, with 13 bases sitting between them. Findings and caveats of the study: Patients with graft-donor T cell macrochimerism had high graft-versus-host to host-versus-graft clonal ratios in allografts.

As to this clone: The antigen is unknown.

Only in-frame clones appear in the TCRdb table, and some are missing; sequencing was by immunoSEQ multiplex PCR. The table records over 45,000 clones, 89% of them present only once. This receptor was identified in a human donor who was the organ donor for an intestinal transplant. The V and J genes are TRBV28 and TRBJ2-7; D unclear. The sequencing here drew on unstimulated CD4+ T cells sorted from spleen or lymph node cells, taken before transplant. The CDR3 loop is CATSPRGEQYF. In DNA form, the CDR3 reads TGTGCCACCTCTCCCCGAGGCGAGCAGTACTTC.